Below are 2 T cell receptor beta chains sequenced from a single sample in a study of T cells after posttransplantation cyclophosphamide. Busulfan-fludarabine conditioning, marrow transplant, and cyclophosphamide on days +3 and +4 were administered. This table comes from immunoSEQ multiplex PCR, and its TCRdb copy is limited to in-frame clones, with some not included. This sample has more than 9,500 clones; 80% to 95% occur once, and the top ten carry around 3.9%. This sample comprised PBMCs, obtained after allogeneic stem cell transplant with posttransplant cyclophosphamide. The receptors derive from a female patient aged 30 to 40 who received an allogeneic stem cell transplant from an unrelated donor, was CMV-positive, and had no GVHD. T cells may partly derive from the graft donor.

The chain carries TRBV7-9 and TRBJ2-7; 11 nucleotides line up with TRBD2. J gave up 5 bases and V 2 bases, and 14 bases lay outside the gene matches. This CDR3 comprises 18 residues. The V gene's germline CDR1 is SEHNR and CDR2 FQNEAQ (reference sequence). The CDR3 loop reads CASSLFSSGRASAHEQYF. CDR3 bases: TGTGCCAGCAGCTTATTCAGTAGCGGGAGGGCCTCCGCCCACGAGCAGTACTTC.

V gene TRBV19 combines with J gene TRBJ2-5; 8 bases match TRBD1. Matching the DNA end better, TRBJ2-7 makes the J call doubtful. Per the germline V gene, CDR1 is LNHDA and CDR2 is SQIVND (reference sequence). The CDR3 runs to 17 residues. The DNA for the CDR3 is TGTGCCAGTAGTTTCCTCGCCGGGACAGGAGCCCCCTACGAGCAGTACTTC. It is translated as CASSFLAGTGAPYEQYF.